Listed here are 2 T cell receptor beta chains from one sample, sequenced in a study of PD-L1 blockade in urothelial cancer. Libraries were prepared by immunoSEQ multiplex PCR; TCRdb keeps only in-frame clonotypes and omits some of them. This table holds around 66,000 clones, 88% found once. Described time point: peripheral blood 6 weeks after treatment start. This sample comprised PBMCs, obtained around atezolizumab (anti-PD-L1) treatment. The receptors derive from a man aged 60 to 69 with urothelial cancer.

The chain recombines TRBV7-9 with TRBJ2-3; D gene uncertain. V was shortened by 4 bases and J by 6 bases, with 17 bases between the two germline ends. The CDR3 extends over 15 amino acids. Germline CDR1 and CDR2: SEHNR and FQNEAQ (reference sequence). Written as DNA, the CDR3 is TGTGCCAGCAGCTCCCACTTTGGGCTTGCGGATACGCAGTATTTT. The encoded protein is CASSSHFGLADTQYF.

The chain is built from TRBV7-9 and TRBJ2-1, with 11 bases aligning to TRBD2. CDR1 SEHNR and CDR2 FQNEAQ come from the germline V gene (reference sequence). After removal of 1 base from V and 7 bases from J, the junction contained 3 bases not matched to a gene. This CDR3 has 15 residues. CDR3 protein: CASSLGGLAGNEQFF. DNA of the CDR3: TGTGCCAGCAGCTTAGGAGGACTAGCGGGTAATGAGCAGTTCTTC.